Included here is one T cell receptor (beta chain) sequence, with context. Its matching antigen is unknown. The record originates from a study of blood T cells in healthy people across ages. Study-wide context: About one barcoded beta molecule per two T cells was the capture yield of template switching. Overall study results and limits: Donor CMV status, an unknown factor, possibly confounded changes in expanded clonotypes.

Germline V gene sequence: CDR1 MGHDK, CDR2 SYGVNS. This CDR3 is built from 12 residues. Trimming at V came to 10 bases and at J to 4 bases, leaving 5 bases not matched to a gene. It was with a sample-barcoded 5' primer and a J-beta primer mix that a second PCR of about 7 to 12 cycles was run. One entry per CDR3 protein, called by TCRdb with MiXCR from the 5' RACE reads. Here the sample spans about 1.1 million distinct CDR3 sequences, roughly two fifths being singletons. This chain uses TRBV25-1 with TRBJ1-2, with 8 bases identical to TRBD1. The sequenced sample consisted of blood. This receptor was taken from a man aged 18 to 30 in good health. DNA for the CDR3: TGTGCCACCCGGGACAGGTTCTATGGCTACACCTTC. Its translation is CATRDRFYGYTF.